A single sample is the source of the 25 T cell receptor beta chains below, sequenced in a study of cytomegalovirus exposure and HLA in healthy donors. Primers: 60 Vbeta forward and 13 Jbeta reverse. Only in-frame clones appear in the TCRdb table, and some are missing; sequencing was by immunoSEQ multiplex PCR. The sample has roughly 80,000 clones, roughly 80% seen once; the top ten hold approximately 7.2%. The sequencing sample was made of PBMCs. The origin of the receptors is a middle-aged woman in good health and CMV-seronegative.

This chain joins TRBV29-1 and TRBJ1-4; D remains unclear. Looked up from germline, CDR1 is SQVTM and CDR2 is ANQGSEA. V shed 3 bases and J shed 7 bases, with 6 bases lying between them. The CDR3 consists of 11 residues. The CDR3 loop is CSVERREKLFF. The CDR3, as DNA: TGCAGCGTTGAGCGGCGTGAAAAACTGTTTTTT. The full variable domain, completed using reference TRBV29-1 and TRBJ1-4, is SAVISQKPSRDICQRGTSLTIQCQVDSQVTMMFWYRQQPGQSLTLIATANQGSEATYESGFVIDKFPISRPNLTFSTLTVSNMSPEDSSIYLCSVERREKLFFGSGTQLSVL.

The CDR3 is CAISDIRLAGAQETQYF. CDR3 coding DNA: TGTGCCATCAGTGATATTAGACTAGCGGGGGCACAAGAGACCCAGTACTTC. The chain recombines TRBV10-3 with TRBJ2-5; 12 nucleotides agree with TRBD2. This CDR3 contains 17 residues. Germline V gene data show CDR1 as ENHRY and CDR2 as SYGVKD. V gave up 3 bases and J gave up 2 bases; unmatched junction bases: 7.

This clone has just a few counts. The genes are TRBV11-3 and TRBJ2-1, with 10 bases fitting TRBD2. V shed 2 bases, J shed 4 bases, and the junction held 17 bases outside the gene matches. This CDR3 region has 20 residues. Per germline, CDR1 SGHNT and CDR2 YENEEA. CDR3 nucleotides: TGTGCCAGCAGCTTATTCTGGCTAGCGGGGGCCACAAAATGTTACAATGAGCAGTTCTTC. Translating gives CASSLFWLAGATKCYNEQFF.

The chain is built from TRBV11-3 and TRBJ2-3; no definite D call. V gave up 2 bases and J gave up 0 bases, with 6 bases separating them. The CDR3 consists of 14 residues. Germline values: CDR1 SGHNT, CDR2 YENEEA. The CDR3 DNA reads as TGTGCCAGCAGCTTAACCGGGAGCACAGATACGCAGTATTTT. It encodes CASSLTGSTDTQYF.

In this sample, this clone turned up once. The V and J genes are TRBV9 and TRBJ2-7; D uncertain. The V gene's germline CDR1 is SGDLS and CDR2 YYNGEE. The CDR3 length is 14 residues. With 0 bases removed from V and 6 bases from J, the gap between germline ends came to 13 bases. DNA for the CDR3: TGTGCCAGCAGCGTAGGCTACTTCCTCGGCGAGCAGTACTTC. Its translation: CASSVGYFLGEQYF. The whole variable domain, remainder taken from reference TRBV9 and TRBJ2-7, is DSGVTQTPKHLITATGQRVTLRCSPRSGDLSVYWYQQSLDQGLQFLIQYYNGEERAKGNILERFSAQQFPDLHSELNLSSLELGDSALYFCASSVGYFLGEQYFGPGTRLTVT.

The chain uses TRBV19 and TRBJ1-4; D gene ambiguous. V lost 1 base to trimming and J lost 2 bases, with 11 bases between them. This CDR3 is 16 amino acids long. Germline CDR1 is LNHDA and CDR2 is SQIVND (reference sequence). CDR3 amino acids: CASSIGFTRTNEKLFF. The CDR3, as DNA: TGTGCCAGTAGTATAGGATTCACCCGGACTAATGAAAAACTGTTTTTT.

The chain is built from TRBV2 and TRBJ2-1; D might be TRBD2 (6 bases). The V gene's germline CDR1 is SNHLY and CDR2 FYNNEI. Trimming took off 6 bases at V and 3 bases at J, with 15 bases between the two ends. This CDR3 region has 15 residues. The CDR3 DNA follows: TGTGCCAGCAGGGAACTAGCCGTGGGCTACAATGAGCAGTTCTTC. Encoded protein: CASRELAVGYNEQFF.

The rearrangement links TRBV19 to TRBJ1-1; TRBD1 might be the D (5 bases). CDR1 is LNHDA, CDR2 SQIVND, per germline (reference sequence). The V end lost 4 bases, the J end lost 1 base, and 7 bases lay between the germline ends. The CDR3 is 13 amino acids. This CDR3 reads CASSTQANTEAFF. Written as DNA, the CDR3 is TGTGCCAGTAGTACACAGGCGAACACTGAAGCTTTCTTT.

The chain carries TRBV20-1 and TRBJ1-1; TRBD1 is a possible D gene (6 bases). Germline loops: CDR1 DFQATT, CDR2 SNEGSKA (reference sequence). The CDR3 consists of 11 residues. Trimming cost V 6 bases and J 11 bases, with 16 bases left between them. CDR3 in amino acids: CSASGGLAAFF. The CDR3 bases are TGCAGTGCGAGCGGGGGGCTCGCTGCTTTCTTT.

The chain is built from TRBV7-2 and TRBJ2-5, with 9 bases fitting TRBD1. The CDR3 loop spans 14 amino acids. The germline gives CDR1 SGHTA, CDR2 FQGNSA. J lost 5 bases, V lost 4 bases, and 5 bases had no gene match. CDR3: CASSSDRGGETQYF. The CDR3 DNA sequence: TGTGCCAGCAGCTCCGACAGGGGGGGGGAGACCCAGTACTTC.

The chain has TRBV4-2 and TRBJ1-6; 8 bases align to TRBD1. Per germline, CDR1 LGHNA and CDR2 YNFKEQ. The CDR3 covers 18 residues. J gave up 7 bases and V 1 base, and 12 bases lay outside the gene matches. The CDR3 DNA sequence: TGTGCCAGCAGCCAAGGAGACCACCGGGACAGGCTAAATTCACCCCTCCACTTT. As protein: CASSQGDHRDRLNSPLHF.

This chain connects TRBV10-3 to TRBJ2-1; TRBD2 matches 12 bases. V trimming: 10 bases; J trimming: 3 bases; junction bases outside the gene matches: 4. The germline CDR1 and CDR2 sequences are ENHRY and SYGVKD. The CDR3 is made up of 14 amino acids. CDR3 DNA sequence: TGTGCCACCATGACTAGCGGGAGCTACAATGAGCAGTTCTTC. Translation: CATMTSGSYNEQFF.

The rearrangement uses TRBV27 and TRBJ2-7; 11 positions agree with TRBD2. V was clipped by 5 bases and J by 0 bases; unmatched bases: 6. This CDR3 is 16 amino acids long. Germline CDR1 reads MNHEY; CDR2 reads SMNVEV (reference sequence). The CDR3 DNA reads TGTGCCAGCAGTCCTATGGGACTAGCGGCCTCCTACGAGCAGTACTTC. Amino acids: CASSPMGLAASYEQYF.

The chain uses TRBV4-1 and TRBJ1-1, with TRBD1 matching over 9 bases. CDR1 MGHRA and CDR2 YSYEKL come from the germline V gene. The length of the CDR3 is 13 residues. V was clipped by 6 bases and J by 6 bases; unmatched bases: 5. CDR3 sequence reads: CASRIDRGAEAFF. The CDR3 bases are TGCGCCAGCAGGATAGACAGGGGGGCTGAAGCTTTCTTT.

J is TRBJ2-1 and V is TRBV6-1; 9 nucleotides agree with TRBD2. V shed 3 bases and J 2 bases; nucleotides not matched to a gene: 5. This CDR3 spans 16 amino acids. In germline, CDR1 is MNHNS, CDR2 SASEGT. CDR3 residues: CASSEEAGGPYNEQFF. CDR3 nucleotides: TGTGCCAGCAGTGAGGAGGCGGGGGGGCCCTACAATGAGCAGTTCTTC.

The chain is built from TRBV7-9 and TRBJ2-1; tentatively, D is TRBD1 (6 bases). Per the germline V gene, CDR1 is SEHNR and CDR2 is FQNEAQ (reference sequence). V lost 4 bases to trimming and J lost 9 bases, with 10 bases between them. The CDR3 is 12 residues long. The CDR3 nucleotides are TGTGCCAGCAGCTCGACAGGTTTTGAGCAGTTCTTC. This codes for CASSSTGFEQFF.

The gene calls are TRBV29-1 and TRBJ2-7, with D maybe TRBD1 (5 bases). The CDR3 is 11 amino acids. V lost 4 bases and J lost 5, with 9 bases in between. CDR1 and CDR2 (germline): SQVTM, ANQGSEA. The CDR3 is CSVGGWNEQYF. The CDR3 DNA follows: TGCAGCGTTGGGGGCTGGAACGAGCAGTACTTC.

The chain employs TRBV6-1 and TRBJ1-6; 8 positions match TRBD1. The CDR3 consists of 14 residues. From germline, CDR1 is MNHNS and CDR2 SASEGT. J was trimmed by 9 bases and V by 1 base; bases with no gene match: 2. CDR3 sequence reads: CASSEDRGTSPLHF. CDR3 in DNA: TGTGCCAGCAGTGAAGACAGGGGGACTTCACCCCTCCACTTT.

V gene TRBV4-1 combines with J gene TRBJ2-7; 10 bases line up with TRBD1. The CDR3 length is 16 residues. V lost 3 bases and J lost 4; bases outside the gene matches: 9. Germline V CDR1 and CDR2: MGHRA, YSYEKL. The CDR3: CASSHATGTGAYEQYF. DNA of the CDR3: TGCGCCAGCAGCCACGCGACCGGGACAGGGGCTTACGAGCAGTACTTC.

The chain is built from TRBV4-2 and TRBJ1-2, with D hard to call. This CDR3 is 18 amino acids long. The V and J ends lost 0 bases and 0 bases respectively, with 17 bases between them. Germline V gene data show CDR1 as LGHNA and CDR2 as YNFKEQ. CDR3: CASSQETRRPLANYGYTF. The DNA of the CDR3 is TGTGCCAGCAGCCAAGAGACGAGGAGACCTTTAGCTAACTATGGCTACACCTTC.

This chain joins TRBV5-1 and TRBJ2-3, with 8 nucleotides matching TRBD1. CDR1 and CDR2 from the germline V gene are SGHRS and YFSETQ. After removal of 4 bases from V and 4 bases from J, the junction contained 8 bases not matched to a gene. CDR3 size: 15 residues. The CDR3 coding sequence is TGCGCCAGCAGCAGAGACAGGGGTAGCGCAGATACGCAGTATTTT. Translation: CASSRDRGSADTQYF.

V and J are TRBV27 and TRBJ1-1; D is perhaps TRBD1 (5 bases). Trimming left V 2 bases short and J 4 bases short, with 17 bases between. Germline CDR1 MNHEY, CDR2 SMNVEV (reference sequence). This CDR3 has 16 residues. The CDR3 region has the DNA TGTGCCAGCAGTTTAAACGGGGGTTCGTCTCGCACTGAAGCTTTCTTT. Protein: CASSLNGGSSRTEAFF.

The chain carries TRBV25-1 and TRBJ2-7; the match to TRBD1 covers 8 bases. The junction had 7 bases not matched to a gene; V was cut back by 5 bases and J by 1 base. Germline V gene data show CDR1 as MGHDK and CDR2 as SYGVNS. There are 15 residues in the CDR3. The CDR3 region is CASSSAGGLSYEQYF. The CDR3 DNA sequence: TGTGCCAGCAGTTCGGCAGGGGGCTTATCCTACGAGCAGTACTTC.

This clone was observed a single time. The J gene is TRBJ1-2, the V gene TRBV5-1, with TRBD1 matching over 12 bases. V shed 3 bases, J shed 4 bases, and the junction held 13 bases outside the gene matches. CDR3 length: 18 residues. Germline CDR1 and CDR2: SGHRS and YFSETQ. The CDR3 here is CASSSMPGQGAGLYGYTF. The CDR3 DNA reads TGCGCCAGCAGCTCAATGCCGGGACAGGGGGCAGGTCTCTATGGCTACACCTTC.

This clone has a single count. CDR3: CASSLGRVLTTYEQYF. CDR3 DNA: TGCGCCAGCAGCCTGGGGCGGGTGCTTACGACCTACGAGCAGTACTTC. This rearrangement joins TRBV5-1 to TRBJ2-7; D may match TRBD1 or TRBD2 (5 bases each). Germline CDR1 SGHRS, CDR2 YFSETQ. This CDR3 comprises 16 residues. V was shortened by 4 bases and J by 2 bases, with 19 bases between the two germline ends. The entire variable domain, with the rest obtained from reference TRBV5-1 and TRBJ2-7, is as follows: KAGVTQTPRYLIKTRGQQVTLSCSPISGHRSVSWYQQTPGQGLQFLFEYFSETQRNKGNFPGRFSGRQFSNSRSEMNVSTLELGDSALYLCASSLGRVLTTYEQYFGPGTRLTVT.